One TCR beta chain is described in this entry. The target antigen is unknown. This specimen comes from a study of shared clonotypes between healthy human individuals. General study points: Naive CD4 clonotypes overlapped across a few donors at about 5.2%.

Libraries were prepared by immunoSEQ multiplex PCR; TCRdb keeps only in-frame clonotypes and omits some of them. The sample consists of some 2,000,000 clones, 95% of them appearing once. All of the donors resided in Nashville, Tennessee, and each was a Caucasian adult. The V end lost 6 bases, the J end lost 4 bases, and 9 bases lay between the germline ends. From germline, CDR1 is MNHEY and CDR2 SVGAGI. This CDR3 has 12 amino acids. The sequencing input was naive CD4+ T cells sorted from blood. Described subset: CD45RA+ positively selected. This sequence joins TRBV6-5 and TRBJ1-1; no clear D gene. The receptor's source is a man aged 18-30 years in good health. In DNA, the CDR3 is TGTGCCAGCAGGAGAGGGAGCACTGAAGCTTTCTTT. It codes for CASRRGSTEAFF.